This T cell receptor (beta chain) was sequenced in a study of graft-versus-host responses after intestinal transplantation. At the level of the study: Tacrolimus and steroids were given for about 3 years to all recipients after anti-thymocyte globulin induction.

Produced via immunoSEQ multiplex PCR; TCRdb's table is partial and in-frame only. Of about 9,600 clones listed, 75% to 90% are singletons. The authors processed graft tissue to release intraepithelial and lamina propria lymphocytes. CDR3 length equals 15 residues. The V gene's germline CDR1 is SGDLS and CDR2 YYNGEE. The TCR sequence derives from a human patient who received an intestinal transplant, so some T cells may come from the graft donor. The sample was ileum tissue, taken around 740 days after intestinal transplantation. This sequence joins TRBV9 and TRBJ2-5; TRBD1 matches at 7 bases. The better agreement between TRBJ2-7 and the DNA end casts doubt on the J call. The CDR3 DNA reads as TGTGCCAGCAGCGTCGAGGTGGGGGACAGCTACGAGCAGTACTTC. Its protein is CASSVEVGDSYEQYF.